This passage covers 14 T cell receptor beta chains from one sample sequenced in a study of T cells in tumors after PD-1 blockade. The method was immunoSEQ multiplex PCR; TCRdb's version includes in-frame clones alone and lacks a portion of them. The sample contains 13,000 to 15,000 clones, about 63% of which appear only once. The sequencing used tumor tissue, collected after anti-PD-1 treatment. These receptors all stem from a human donor with cutaneous squamous cell carcinoma.

The rearrangement joins TRBV5-1 to TRBJ2-5; no clear D. Germline assignment: CDR1 SGHRS and CDR2 YFSETQ. V gave up 4 bases and J gave up 1 base, with 14 bases separating them. This CDR3 has 15 residues. In DNA, the CDR3 is TGCGCCAGCAGCGGTGGGTACTCGGGCCAAGAGACCCAGTACTTC. Its protein product is CASSGGYSGQETQYF.

The rearrangement uses TRBV5-1 and TRBJ2-3; D is undetermined. The V end lost 3 bases, the J end lost 2 bases, and 16 bases lay between the germline ends. The CDR3 length is 16 residues. CDR1 SGHRS and CDR2 YFSETQ come from the germline V gene. The CDR3 bases are TGCGCCAGCAGCTCGAACTGGGCTACGCCCACAGATACGCAGTATTTT. Its protein product is CASSSNWATPTDTQYF.

This clone appeared a few times. V and J are TRBV28 and TRBJ2-7, with D unresolved. The germline V gene encodes CDR1 MDHEN and CDR2 SYDVKM. V lost 5 bases and J 2 bases, leaving 10 bases between the germline ends. This CDR3 is built from 13 residues. The CDR3 DNA sequence: TGTGCCAGCAGTGATTCGGGCGCCTACGAGCAGTACTTC. It translates to CASSDSGAYEQYF.

This chain connects TRBV15 to TRBJ2-2; perhaps TRBD2 as D (6 bases). CDR3 length: 19 residues. V was trimmed by 0 bases and J by 4 bases, leaving 21 bases between them. Germline CDR1 is LNHNV and CDR2 is YYDKDF (reference sequence). The CDR3 sequence is CATSRDRGPLWGGTGELFF. The CDR3 coding sequence is TGTGCCACCAGCAGAGATCGGGGCCCCCTCTGGGGAGGCACCGGGGAGCTGTTTTTT.

The V gene is TRBV5-5, the J gene TRBJ1-3, with no clear D. Germline V lookup: CDR1 SGHKS, CDR2 YYEKEE (reference sequence). The CDR3 covers 15 residues. V lost 4 bases, J lost 4 bases, and 15 bases lay in between. CDR3 sequence (DNA): TGTGCCAGCAGCCCGTTGTTGGGGTTCGGAAACACCATATATTTT. Protein sequence: CASSPLLGFGNTIYF.

Here the CDR3 reads CASSIVPQETQYF. CDR3 sequence (DNA): TGTGCCAGTAGTATAGTACCCCAAGAGACCCAGTACTTC. V is TRBV19 and J is TRBJ2-5; D gene unclear. Germline CDR1 LNHDA, CDR2 SQIVND (reference sequence). The V end was cut by 1 base, the J end by 1 base, with 4 bases between. This CDR3 spans 13 amino acids.

The chain uses TRBV29-1 and TRBJ2-3; D is unclear. Trimming took 4 bases from V and 0 from J, leaving 11 bases between them. CDR3 length: 14 amino acids. Germline values: CDR1 SQVTM, CDR2 ANQGSEA. In nucleotides, the CDR3 is TGCAGCGTTGTATGGGATACTAGCACAGATACGCAGTATTTT. Translating gives CSVVWDTSTDTQYF.

J is TRBJ1-1 and V is TRBV27; a possible D gene is TRBD1 (5 bases). Trimming took 0 bases from V and 11 from J, leaving 16 bases between them. Looked up from germline, CDR1 is MNHEY and CDR2 is SMNVEV (reference sequence). The CDR3 sequence is 14 residues long. The CDR3 DNA is TGTGCCAGCAGTTTATCACTCATCTCCGGGGGGGCTTTCTTT. Translation gives CASSLSLISGGAFF.

This chain connects TRBV3-1 (or the pseudogene TRBV3-2) to TRBJ2-4; the match to TRBD1 covers 12 bases. This CDR3 is built from 18 residues. Germline CDR1 is LGHDT and CDR2 is YNNKEL (reference sequence). The trim removed 0 bases at V and 8 bases at J, leaving 11 bases unmatched. CDR3 protein: CASSQDTGTGGGFYIQYF. The CDR3, as DNA: TGTGCCAGCAGCCAAGATACGGGGACAGGGGGCGGCTTTTACATTCAGTACTTC.

The sample holds a few counts of this clone. This sequence joins TRBV5-5 and TRBJ1-1; D possibly corresponds to TRBD1 (6 bases). Per the germline V gene, CDR1 is SGHKS and CDR2 is YYEKEE (reference sequence). V gave up 5 bases and J gave up 0 bases, with 8 bases separating them. The CDR3 has 13 residues. The CDR3 loop is CASRGHLNTEAFF. The CDR3, as DNA: TGTGCCAGCAGGGGACACTTGAACACTGAAGCTTTCTTT.

Of note for this clone: This specimen includes other DNA sequences encoding the same CDR3. The rearrangement links TRBV30 to TRBJ2-3, with 9 bases that match TRBD2. With 5 bases clipped from V and 8 bases from J, the junction kept 17 bases outside the gene matches. Germline V gene lookup returns CDR1 GTSNPN and CDR2 SVGIG (reference sequence). The length of the CDR3 is 16 residues. The CDR3 bases are TGTGCCTGGCGCCCGCGGGGGGGGCCGGGGGTGGTTACGCAGTATTTT. Translation gives CAWRPRGGPGVVTQYF.

This clone was picked up a small number of times. This CDR3 reads CASSLDHHADSGPQHF. CDR3 nucleotide sequence: TGTGCCAGCAGCTTAGATCATCACGCCGATTCGGGGCCCCAGCATTTT. The rearrangement uses TRBV11-3 and TRBJ1-5, with D hard to call. V was shortened by 0 bases and J by 9 bases, with 18 bases between the two germline ends. Germline assignment: CDR1 SGHNT and CDR2 YENEEA. The CDR3 contains 16 residues.

This chain links TRBV7-9 with TRBJ2-4, with a tentative D call TRBD2 (6 bases). The CDR3 loop spans 17 amino acids. V was pared by 1 base and J by 0 bases, with 13 bases between. Germline V gene sequence: CDR1 SEHNR, CDR2 FQNEAQ (reference sequence). In DNA, the CDR3 is TGTGCCAGCAGCTTAGAGGACGGAGGGATAGCCAAAAACATTCAGTACTTC. Translation gives CASSLEDGGIAKNIQYF.

The V call is TRBV12-3 or TRBV12-4, the J call TRBJ1-2; D remains ambiguous. Trimming pared 7 bases from V and 7 bases from J, leaving 16 bases between. CDR3 size: 13 residues. The CDR3 DNA reads as TGTGCCAGCACTGAACCGGACGCGCGTGGCTACACCTTC. Its translation: CASTEPDARGYTF.